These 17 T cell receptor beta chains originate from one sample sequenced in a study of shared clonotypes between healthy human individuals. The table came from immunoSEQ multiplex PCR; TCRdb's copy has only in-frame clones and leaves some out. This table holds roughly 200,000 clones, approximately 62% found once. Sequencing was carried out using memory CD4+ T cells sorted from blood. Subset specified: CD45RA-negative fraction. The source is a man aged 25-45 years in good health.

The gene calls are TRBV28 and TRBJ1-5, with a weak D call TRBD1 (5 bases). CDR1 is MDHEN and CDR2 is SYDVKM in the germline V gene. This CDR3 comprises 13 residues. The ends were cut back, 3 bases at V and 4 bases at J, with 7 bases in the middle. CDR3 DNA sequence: TGTGCCAGCAGTTTCGAGGGGAATCAGCCCCAGCATTTT. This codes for CASSFEGNQPQHF.

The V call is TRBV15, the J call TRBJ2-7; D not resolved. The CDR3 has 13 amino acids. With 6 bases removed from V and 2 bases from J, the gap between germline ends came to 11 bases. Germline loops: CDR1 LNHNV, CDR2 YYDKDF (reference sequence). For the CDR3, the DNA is TGTGCCACCAGGAGACCCCCGGCCTACGAGCAGTACTTC. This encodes CATRRPPAYEQYF.

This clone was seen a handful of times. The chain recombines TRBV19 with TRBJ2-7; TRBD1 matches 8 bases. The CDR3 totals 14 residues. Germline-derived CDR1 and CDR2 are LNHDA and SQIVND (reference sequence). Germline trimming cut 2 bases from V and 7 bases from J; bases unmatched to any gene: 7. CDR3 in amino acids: CASSIQGAVREQYF. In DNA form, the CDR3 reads TGTGCCAGTAGTATACAGGGGGCGGTGAGGGAGCAGTACTTC. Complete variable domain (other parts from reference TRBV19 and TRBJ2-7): DGGITQSPKYLFRKEGQNVTLSCEQNLNHDAMYWYRQDPGQGLRLIYYSQIVNDFQKGDIAEGYSVSREKKESFPLTVTSAQKNPTAFYLCASSIQGAVREQYFGPGTRLTVT.

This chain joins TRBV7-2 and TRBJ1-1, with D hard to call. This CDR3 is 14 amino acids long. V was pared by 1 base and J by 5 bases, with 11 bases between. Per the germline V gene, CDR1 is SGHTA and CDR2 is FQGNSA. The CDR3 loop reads CASSLDSGLTEAFF. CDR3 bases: TGTGCCAGCAGCTTAGATTCAGGACTTACTGAAGCTTTCTTT.

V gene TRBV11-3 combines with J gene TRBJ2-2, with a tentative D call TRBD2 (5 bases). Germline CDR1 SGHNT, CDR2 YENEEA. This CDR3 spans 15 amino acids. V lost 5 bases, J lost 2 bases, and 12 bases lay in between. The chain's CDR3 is CASSPTRLNTGELFF. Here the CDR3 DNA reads TGTGCCAGCAGCCCAACCAGACTAAACACCGGGGAGCTGTTTTTT.

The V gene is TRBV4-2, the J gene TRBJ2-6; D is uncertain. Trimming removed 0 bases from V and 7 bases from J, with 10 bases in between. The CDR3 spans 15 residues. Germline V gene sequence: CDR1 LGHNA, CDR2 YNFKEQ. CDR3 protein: CASSQEGPPANVLTF. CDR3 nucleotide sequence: TGTGCCAGCAGCCAAGAGGGTCCACCAGCCAACGTCCTGACTTTC.

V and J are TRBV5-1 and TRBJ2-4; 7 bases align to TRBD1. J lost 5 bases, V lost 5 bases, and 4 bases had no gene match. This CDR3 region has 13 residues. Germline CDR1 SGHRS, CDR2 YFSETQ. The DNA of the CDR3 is TGCGCCAGCAGGGCCGGGACAGAAAACATTCAGTACTTC. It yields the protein CASRAGTENIQYF. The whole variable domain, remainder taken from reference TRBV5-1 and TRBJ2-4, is KAGVTQTPRYLIKTRGQQVTLSCSPISGHRSVSWYQQTPGQGLQFLFEYFSETQRNKGNFPGRFSGRQFSNSRSEMNVSTLELGDSALYLCASRAGTENIQYFGAGTRLSVL.

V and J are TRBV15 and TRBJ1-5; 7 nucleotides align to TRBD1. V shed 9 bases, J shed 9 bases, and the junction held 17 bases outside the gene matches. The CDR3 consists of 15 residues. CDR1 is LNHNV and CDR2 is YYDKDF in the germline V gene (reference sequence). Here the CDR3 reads CATQNYRQGGLPQHF. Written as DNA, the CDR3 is TGTGCCACGCAGAACTATCGGCAGGGGGGTCTGCCCCAGCATTTT.

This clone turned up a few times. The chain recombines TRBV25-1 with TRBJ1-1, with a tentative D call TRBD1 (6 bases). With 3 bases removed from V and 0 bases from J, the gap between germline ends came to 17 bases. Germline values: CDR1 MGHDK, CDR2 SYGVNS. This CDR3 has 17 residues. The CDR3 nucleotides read TGTGCCAGCAGTGAGGGACCGGGACAAAACTTGAACACTGAAGCTTTCTTT. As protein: CASSEGPGQNLNTEAFF.

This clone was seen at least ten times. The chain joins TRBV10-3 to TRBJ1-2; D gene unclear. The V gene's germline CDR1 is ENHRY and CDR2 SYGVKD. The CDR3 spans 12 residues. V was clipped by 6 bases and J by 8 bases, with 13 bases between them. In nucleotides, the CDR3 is TGTGCCATCAGCTGGACGGAGGAGGGCTACACCTTC. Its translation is CAISWTEEGYTF.

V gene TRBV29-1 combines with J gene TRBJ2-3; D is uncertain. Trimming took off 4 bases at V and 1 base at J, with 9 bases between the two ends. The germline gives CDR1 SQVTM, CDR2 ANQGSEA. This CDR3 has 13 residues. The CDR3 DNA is TGCAGCGTTGTAGAAGCTGGCACAGATACGCAGTATTTT. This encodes CSVVEAGTDTQYF.

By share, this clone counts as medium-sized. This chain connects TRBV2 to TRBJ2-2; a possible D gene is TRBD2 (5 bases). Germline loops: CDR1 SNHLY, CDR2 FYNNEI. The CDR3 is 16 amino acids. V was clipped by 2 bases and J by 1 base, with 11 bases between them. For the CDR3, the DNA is TGTGCCAGCAGTGAAACCGCTAGCAAGAACACCGGGGAGCTGTTTTTT. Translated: CASSETASKNTGELFF.

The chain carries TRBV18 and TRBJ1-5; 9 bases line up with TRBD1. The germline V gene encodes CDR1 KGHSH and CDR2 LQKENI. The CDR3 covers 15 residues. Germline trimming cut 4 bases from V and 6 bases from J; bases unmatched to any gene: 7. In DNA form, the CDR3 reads TGTGCCAGCTCACTCACGACAGGGGGAGGTCAGCCCCAGCATTTT. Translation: CASSLTTGGGQPQHF.

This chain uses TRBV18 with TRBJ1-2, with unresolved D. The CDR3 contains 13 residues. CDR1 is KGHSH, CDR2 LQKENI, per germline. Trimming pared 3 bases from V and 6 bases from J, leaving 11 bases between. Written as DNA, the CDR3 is TGTGCCAGCTCACCCCGAGTCATCAATGGCTACACCTTC. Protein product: CASSPRVINGYTF.

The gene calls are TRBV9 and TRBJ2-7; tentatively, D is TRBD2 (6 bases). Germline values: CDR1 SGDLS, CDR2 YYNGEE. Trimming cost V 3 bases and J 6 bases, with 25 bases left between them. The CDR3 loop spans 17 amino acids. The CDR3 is CASSGGLGGASEREQYF. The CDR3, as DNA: TGTGCCAGCAGCGGAGGCCTTGGCGGGGCTAGCGAACGCGAGCAGTACTTC.

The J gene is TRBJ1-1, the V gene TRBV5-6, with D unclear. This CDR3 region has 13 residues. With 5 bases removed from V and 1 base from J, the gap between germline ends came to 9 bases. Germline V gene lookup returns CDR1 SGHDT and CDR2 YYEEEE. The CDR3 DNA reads TGTGCCAGCAGTTATGACGGGAACACTGAAGCTTTCTTT. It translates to CASSYDGNTEAFF.

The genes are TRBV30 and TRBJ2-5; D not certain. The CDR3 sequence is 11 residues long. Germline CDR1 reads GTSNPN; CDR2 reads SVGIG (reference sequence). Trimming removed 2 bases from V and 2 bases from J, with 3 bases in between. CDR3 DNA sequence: TGTGCCTGGAGTAATCAAGAGACCCAGTACTTC. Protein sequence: CAWSNQETQYF. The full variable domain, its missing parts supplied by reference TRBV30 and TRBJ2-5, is SQTIHQWPATLVQPVGSPLSLECTVEGTSNPNLYWYRQAAGRGLQLLFYSVGIGQISSEVPQNLSASRPQDRQFILSSKKLLLSDSGFYLCAWSNQETQYFGPGTRLLVL.